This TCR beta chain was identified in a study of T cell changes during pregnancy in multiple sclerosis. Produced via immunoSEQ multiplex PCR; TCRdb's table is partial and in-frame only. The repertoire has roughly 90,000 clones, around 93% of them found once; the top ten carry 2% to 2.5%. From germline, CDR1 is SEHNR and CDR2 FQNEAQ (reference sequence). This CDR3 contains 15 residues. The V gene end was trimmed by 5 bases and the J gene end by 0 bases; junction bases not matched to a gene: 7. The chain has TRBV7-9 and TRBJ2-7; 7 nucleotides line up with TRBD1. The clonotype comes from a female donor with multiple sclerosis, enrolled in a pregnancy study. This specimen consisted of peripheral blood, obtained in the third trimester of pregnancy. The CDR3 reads CASSKPGQSSYEQYF. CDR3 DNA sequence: TGTGCCAGCAGCAAACCGGGACAGAGCTCCTACGAGCAGTACTTC.